The clone carrying this T cell receptor (beta chain) was observed a handful of times. Antigen unknown. Following an approximately eleven-day culture, CD4+ T cells were purified. Participants completed two doses of the BNT162b2 or mRNA-1273 vaccine. The source of the sample is a study of vaccination effects on CD4 cells after COVID-19. Study background: CD4+ T cells specific for antigen were expanded with viral peptide pools by the ViraFEST assay before sequencing.

Germline V gives CDR1 SGDLS, CDR2 YYNGEE. Trimming cost V 0 bases and J 2 bases, with 11 bases left between them. The CDR3 has 15 amino acids. Study-level points and caveats: Nearly all vaccine-induced clones in healthy recipients recognized only SARS-CoV-2. Clones arising from infection and from vaccination showed marked clonal contraction late after vaccination. Few convalescent patients and no early post-infection timepoints were included in the study.

TCRdb's table, derived via immunoSEQ multiplex PCR, lists solely in-frame clones and lacks some. The sample has approximately 31,000 clones; roughly 74% are singletons. This specimen consisted of CD4+ T cells from PBMCs cultured without peptide, obtained after COVID-19 vaccination. The chain links TRBV9 to TRBJ2-5; D ambiguous. This clonotype was sampled from a human donor who received a COVID-19 vaccine. CDR3 sequence reads: CASSVGSIPQETQYF. The CDR3 DNA reads TGTGCCAGCAGCGTAGGTAGTATCCCGCAAGAGACCCAGTACTTC.